The 28 T cell receptor beta chains below come from one sample, sequenced in a study of CD8 T cells in Susac syndrome. RNA totalling about 0.45 to 1 ug underwent reverse transcription with random hexamers. TCRdb fed the immunoSEQ multiplex PCR reads into MiXCR, producing one record per CDR3 protein. There are 130,000 to 150,000 distinct CDR3 sequences in the sample; 94% occur only once, and roughly 0.27% lies in the top ten. Material: CD8+ T cells from PBMCs. These receptors originate from a human donor in good health.

The chain is built from TRBV30 and TRBJ2-7; TRBD1 aligns across 9 bases. The CDR3 runs 13 residues. Per germline, CDR1 GTSNPN and CDR2 SVGIG (reference sequence). V was pared by 5 bases and J by 5 bases, with 7 bases of the junction left unmatched. The CDR3 DNA sequence: TGTGCCTGGGCACAGGGGGCCGAGGACGAGCAGTACTTC. Its translation is CAWAQGAEDEQYF.

The gene calls are TRBV5-6 and TRBJ2-1, with D possibly matching TRBD2 (6 bases). In germline, CDR1 is SGHDT, CDR2 YYEEEE. Trimming pared 4 bases from V and 7 bases from J, leaving 18 bases between. The CDR3 contains 15 residues. For the CDR3, the DNA is TGTGCCAGCAGCCCGGCGGACTATGAGGGAAATGAGCAGTTCTTC. The encoded protein is CASSPADYEGNEQFF.

The rearrangement links TRBV19 to TRBJ2-1, with TRBD2 matching over 12 bases. This CDR3 is 15 amino acids long. Losses at the gene ends were 5 bases for V and 7 bases for J; bases not matched to a gene: 6. Germline V gene sequence: CDR1 LNHDA, CDR2 SQIVND (reference sequence). The CDR3 region has the DNA TGTGCCAGTAGTCCCCTAGCGGGAGGGTCAAATGAGCAGTTCTTC. Protein: CASSPLAGGSNEQFF.

The V call is TRBV27, the J call TRBJ2-7; D remains ambiguous. The CDR3 contains 11 residues. Trimming shortened V by 8 bases and J by 5 bases, and 10 bases separated the two germline ends. The V gene's germline CDR1 is MNHEY and CDR2 SMNVEV (reference sequence). The CDR3 DNA is TGTGCCAGCGGAATCCTCGACGAGCAGTACTTC. Residues: CASGILDEQYF.

V usage is TRBV27 and J usage is TRBJ2-7; D remains unclear. The CDR3 is made up of 15 amino acids. CDR1 is MNHEY and CDR2 is SMNVEV in the germline V gene (reference sequence). V was clipped by 5 bases and J by 0 bases, with 14 bases between them. The CDR3 coding sequence is TGTGCCAGCAGTCTCAATGGGAATCCCTCCTACGAGCAGTACTTC. Translation: CASSLNGNPSYEQYF.

The chain recombines TRBV7-8 with TRBJ2-1; unclear D gene. The germline V gene has CDR1 SGHVS and CDR2 FQNEAQ. V was clipped by 0 bases and J by 10 bases, with 16 bases between them. The CDR3 sequence is 15 residues long. The CDR3 loop reads CASSLAPRTRVEQFF. The CDR3 DNA is TGTGCCAGCAGCTTAGCACCGAGGACCCGGGTGGAGCAGTTCTTC.

This chain joins TRBV9 and TRBJ2-2, with 10 bases fitting TRBD2. The CDR3 is 17 amino acids. Germline V CDR1 and CDR2: SGDLS, YYNGEE. V lost 4 bases and J lost 3; bases outside the gene matches: 9. The CDR3 DNA reads as TGTGCCAGCAGCCCCCGCCCTAGCGGGAGTTACACCGGGGAGCTGTTTTTT. Protein product: CASSPRPSGSYTGELFF. Together with reference TRBV9 and TRBJ2-2, the CDR3 gives the full variable domain: DSGVTQTPKHLITATGQRVTLRCSPRSGDLSVYWYQQSLDQGLQFLIQYYNGEERAKGNILERFSAQQFPDLHSELNLSSLELGDSALYFCASSPRPSGSYTGELFFGEGSRLTVL.

The chain employs TRBV27 and TRBJ1-2, with D possibly TRBD1 on 5 matching bases. Trimming shortened V by 5 bases and J by 4 bases, and 14 bases separated the two germline ends. From germline, CDR1 is MNHEY and CDR2 SMNVEV (reference sequence). CDR3 length: 14 amino acids. The CDR3 DNA reads TGTGCCAGCAGTAGCGCGACGGGGCCCTATGGCTACACCTTC. Protein: CASSSATGPYGYTF.

The V gene is TRBV6-2 or TRBV6-3, the J gene TRBJ2-2; no clear D. Per germline, CDR1 MNHEY and CDR2 SVGEGT. V was trimmed by 3 bases and J by 5 bases, leaving 13 bases between them. This CDR3 contains 15 residues. The CDR3 here is CASSYEIPGTGELFF. The CDR3 DNA follows: TGTGCCAGCAGTTATGAGATTCCGGGTACCGGGGAGCTGTTTTTT.

CDR3 DNA: TGCAGCGCCCACGACCTATACTACAATGAGCAGTTCTTC. It translates to CSAHDLYYNEQFF. This sequence joins TRBV29-1 and TRBJ2-1; no clear D. CDR1 SQVTM and CDR2 ANQGSEA come from the germline V gene. Trimming cost V 7 bases and J 3 bases, with 13 bases left between them. The CDR3 totals 13 residues.

The rearrangement joins TRBV5-1 to TRBJ2-1, with 8 bases lining up with TRBD2. Germline V CDR1 and CDR2: SGHRS, YFSETQ. CDR3 size: 16 residues. The ends lost 4 bases at V and 1 base at J; junction bases unmatched: 7. CDR3 loop: CASSLRIAGSYNEQFF. In nucleotides, the CDR3 is TGCGCCAGCAGCCTAAGGATAGCGGGGTCCTACAATGAGCAGTTCTTC. Using reference TRBV5-1 and TRBJ2-1 for the parts outside the CDR3, the full variable domain is KAGVTQTPRYLIKTRGQQVTLSCSPISGHRSVSWYQQTPGQGLQFLFEYFSETQRNKGNFPGRFSGRQFSNSRSEMNVSTLELGDSALYLCASSLRIAGSYNEQFFGPGTRLTVL.

The chain uses TRBV27 and TRBJ2-7; a possible D gene is TRBD2 (5 bases). Germline V gives CDR1 MNHEY, CDR2 SMNVEV (reference sequence). There are 15 residues in the CDR3. With 2 bases removed from V and 2 bases from J, the gap between germline ends came to 13 bases. Here the CDR3 DNA reads TGTGCCAGCAGTTTAATAGCGTCTTCCACCTACGAGCAGTACTTC. Residues: CASSLIASSTYEQYF.

The gene calls are TRBV6-2 or TRBV6-3 and TRBJ2-2; possible D gene TRBD2, 6 bases. The CDR3 spans 14 residues. Between the trimmed V and J ends, which lost 4 bases and 3 bases, there was a span of 9 bases. CDR1 and CDR2 from the germline V gene are MNHEY and SVGEGT. CDR3 sequence (DNA): TGTGCCAGCAGTTTCCGGGGGTACACCGGGGAGCTGTTTTTT. Translated, it gives CASSFRGYTGELFF.

This chain joins TRBV24-1 and TRBJ1-5, with 7 bases lining up with TRBD1. The CDR3 covers 14 residues. Trimming at V came to 1 base and at J to 7 bases, leaving 3 bases not matched to a gene. The germline V gene has CDR1 KGHDR and CDR2 SFDVKD. The CDR3 region has the DNA TGTGCCACCAGTGATTTTCAGGGGGAACAGCCCCAGCATTTT. This encodes CATSDFQGEQPQHF.

The CDR3 DNA sequence: TGTGCCAGCAGTTTTGTGGGACTAGGTTTTATGAATGAGCAGTTCTTC. Its protein product is CASSFVGLGFMNEQFF. The gene calls are TRBV12-3 or TRBV12-4 and TRBJ2-1, with 8 bases identical to TRBD2. The CDR3 extends over 16 amino acids. The junction had 11 bases not matched to a gene; V was cut back by 3 bases and J by 7 bases.

This clonotype was counted once. This chain uses TRBV7-9 with TRBJ2-7; D possibly matches TRBD1 or TRBD2 (5 bases each). The V end lost 1 base, the J end lost 2 bases, and 9 bases lay between the germline ends. CDR3 size: 14 residues. CDR1 is SEHNR, CDR2 FQNEAQ, per germline (reference sequence). CDR3 sequence reads: CASSLVGDTYEQYF. CDR3 bases: TGTGCCAGCAGCTTAGTGGGGGATACCTACGAGCAGTACTTC.

This clonotype is a singleton in its sample. The chain has TRBV3-1 and TRBJ2-4; the match to TRBD2 covers 8 bases. Per germline, CDR1 LGHDT and CDR2 YNNKEL (reference sequence). V lost 1 base to trimming and J lost 2 bases; unmatched junction nucleotides: 13. This CDR3 is built from 19 residues. This CDR3 reads CASSQVHGRAESPKNIQYF. The CDR3 DNA sequence: TGTGCCAGCAGCCAAGTTCACGGGAGGGCCGAGAGCCCCAAAAACATTCAGTACTTC.

The CDR3 DNA reads as TGTGCCAGCAGCCCAGACAGGGCATCACAGCCCCAGCATTTT. This encodes CASSPDRASQPQHF. The rearrangement links TRBV9 to TRBJ1-5; TRBD1 agrees at 7 bases. J gave up 7 bases and V 4 bases, and 8 bases lay outside the gene matches. This CDR3 has 14 residues. Germline-derived CDR1 and CDR2 are SGDLS and YYNGEE.

The chain has TRBV5-4 and TRBJ1-1; D is uncertain. The germline V and J ends were trimmed by 2 bases and 0 bases, with 14 bases remaining between them. CDR3 length equals 16 residues. The germline V gene has CDR1 SGHNT and CDR2 YYREEE (reference sequence). In DNA form, the CDR3 reads TGTGCCAGCAGCTTCTCTCCGATAGGGTTGAACACTGAAGCTTTCTTT. Its protein is CASSFSPIGLNTEAFF.

The chain couples TRBV6-2 or TRBV6-3 to TRBJ2-5; TRBD2 is a possible D gene (5 bases). The ends were cut back, 0 bases at V and 2 bases at J, with 16 bases in the middle. This CDR3 contains 17 residues. Looked up from germline, CDR1 is MNHEY and CDR2 is SVGEGT. CDR3 protein: CASSYSISEGRQETQYF. The CDR3 nucleotides are TGTGCCAGCAGTTACTCGATTTCAGAGGGTAGGCAAGAGACCCAGTACTTC.

This clonotype was picked up one time. The rearrangement joins TRBV20-1 to TRBJ1-1; perhaps TRBD1 as D (5 bases). The CDR3 has 13 amino acids. V was clipped by 6 bases and J by 2 bases, with 13 bases between them. Looked up from germline, CDR1 is DFQATT and CDR2 is SNEGSKA (reference sequence). CDR3 sequence: CSAHWGGNTEAFF. CDR3 DNA: TGCAGTGCCCATTGGGGGGGAAACACTGAAGCTTTCTTT.

The chain couples TRBV29-1 to TRBJ1-1, with 7 bases fitting TRBD1. Germline assignment: CDR1 SQVTM and CDR2 ANQGSEA. This CDR3 region has 13 residues. V was pared by 5 bases and J by 0 bases, with 3 bases of the junction left unmatched. DNA for the CDR3: TGCAGCGTTTGGGACAGCATGAACACTGAAGCTTTCTTT. It encodes CSVWDSMNTEAFF. The entire variable domain, with the rest obtained from reference TRBV29-1 and TRBJ1-1, is as follows: SAVISQKPSRDICQRGTSLTIQCQVDSQVTMMFWYRQQPGQSLTLIATANQGSEATYESGFVIDKFPISRPNLTFSTLTVSNMSPEDSSIYLCSVWDSMNTEAFFGQGTRLTVV.

The V call is TRBV20-1, the J call TRBJ1-1; a possible D gene is TRBD1 (5 bases). Deletions cut 1 base from V and 4 bases from J, with 10 bases between. The germline gives CDR1 DFQATT, CDR2 SNEGSKA (reference sequence). The CDR3 length is 13 residues. The CDR3 spells CSARGPGVTEAFF. The CDR3, as DNA: TGCAGTGCTAGAGGACCGGGGGTCACTGAAGCTTTCTTT.

The chain links TRBV7-3 to TRBJ2-3, with D unresolved. Looked up from germline, CDR1 is SGHTA and CDR2 is FQGTGA. This CDR3 contains 14 residues. The V end was cut by 2 bases, the J end by 1 base, with 7 bases between. The CDR3 DNA reads TGTGCCAGCAGCTTACGGCAGCGCACAGATACGCAGTATTTT. Its translation is CASSLRQRTDTQYF.

The chain uses TRBV14 and TRBJ2-1, with 12 positions matching TRBD2. V shed 5 bases and J 7 bases; nucleotides not matched to a gene: 6. Per germline, CDR1 SGHDN and CDR2 FVKESK. The CDR3 extends over 15 amino acids. Here the CDR3 DNA reads TGTGCCAGCAGCGACAGGACTAGCGGGGAGAATGAGCAGTTCTTC. Amino acids: CASSDRTSGENEQFF.

The chain couples TRBV3-1 to TRBJ1-2, with 8 nucleotides matching TRBD1. The junction had 10 bases not matched to a gene; V was cut back by 4 bases and J by 3 bases. The length of the CDR3 is 16 residues. Germline V gives CDR1 LGHDT, CDR2 YNNKEL (reference sequence). The CDR3 bases are TGTGCCAGCAGCCGCGCACAGGGGGAATCACACTATGGCTACACCTTC. It specifies CASSRAQGESHYGYTF.

This clonotype showed up just once. V usage is TRBV12-3 or TRBV12-4 and J usage is TRBJ2-7; 7 bases agree with TRBD2. V shed 5 bases, J shed 2 bases, and the junction held 6 bases outside the gene matches. The CDR3 covers 14 residues. The CDR3 DNA is TGTGCCAGCAGTGACAACGGGAGGCCCTACGAGCAGTACTTC. It translates to CASSDNGRPYEQYF.

CDR3 sequence: CASSQAGELFF. The CDR3 bases are TGTGCCAGCAGCCAAGCCGGGGAGCTGTTTTTT. V and J are TRBV4-2 and TRBJ2-2; D uncertain. This CDR3 contains 11 residues. Between the trimmed V and J ends, which lost 1 base and 6 bases, there was a span of 0 bases. Germline V gives CDR1 LGHNA, CDR2 YNFKEQ.